The 5 T cell receptor beta chains in this list originate from one sample, sequenced in a study of blood T cell repertoires in COVID-19. TCRdb keeps only in-frame clones here, not all; method: immunoSEQ multiplex PCR. The sample has about 230,000 clones; about 85% are singletons. Input material: peripheral blood. The receptors were sampled from a man aged 40-49 years with acute or convalescent COVID-19.

The rearrangement links TRBV2 to TRBJ1-4, with a possible D match to TRBD1 (6 bases). Trimming took 6 bases from V and 7 from J, leaving 15 bases between them. Germline values: CDR1 SNHLY, CDR2 FYNNEI. The CDR3 covers 14 residues. CDR3 in DNA: TGTGCCAGCAGGTCGGACAGCAGGGGTGAAAAACTGTTTTTT. Translated, it gives CASRSDSRGEKLFF.

The CDR3 nucleotides are TGTGCCAGCAGATCCGGGGGAGGCGGGGAGCTGGATACGCAGTATTTT. Its protein product is CASRSGGGGELDTQYF. The J gene is TRBJ2-3, the V gene TRBV5-4; weak D call: TRBD2 (6 bases). V was trimmed by 5 bases and J by 6 bases, leaving 22 bases between them. The germline CDR1 and CDR2 sequences are SGHNT and YYREEE (reference sequence). CDR3 length: 16 amino acids.

This clone is a singleton in its sample. V is TRBV19 and J is TRBJ1-3; no firm D call. The CDR3 totals 13 residues. CDR1 and CDR2 (germline): LNHDA, SQIVND (reference sequence). Trimming stripped 7 bases from V and 3 bases from J, with 10 bases between. CDR3 in amino acids: CASMVGGGNTIYF. The DNA of the CDR3 is TGTGCCAGTATGGTCGGCGGTGGAAACACCATATATTTT. Combining the CDR3 with reference TRBV19 and TRBJ1-3 gives the whole variable domain DGGITQSPKYLFRKEGQNVTLSCEQNLNHDAMYWYRQDPGQGLRLIYYSQIVNDFQKGDIAEGYSVSREKKESFPLTVTSAQKNPTAFYLCASMVGGGNTIYFGEGSWLTVV.

The chain carries TRBV27 and TRBJ1-2; the D is unclear. CDR1 is MNHEY and CDR2 is SMNVEV in the germline V gene (reference sequence). The CDR3 consists of 13 residues. V was pared by 3 bases and J by 0 bases, with 5 bases between. CDR3: CASSFGPNYGYTF. The CDR3 DNA follows: TGTGCCAGCAGTTTTGGCCCTAACTATGGCTACACCTTC.

The gene calls are TRBV7-2 and TRBJ1-1, with unresolved D. V shed 5 bases and J shed 6 bases, with 19 bases lying between them. Germline CDR1 is SGHTA and CDR2 is FQGNSA. The CDR3 is 15 residues long. In nucleotides, the CDR3 is TGTGCCAGCAGCCAGACAATGGGAGGTTTATCTGAAGCTTTCTTT. Encoded protein: CASSQTMGGLSEAFF.